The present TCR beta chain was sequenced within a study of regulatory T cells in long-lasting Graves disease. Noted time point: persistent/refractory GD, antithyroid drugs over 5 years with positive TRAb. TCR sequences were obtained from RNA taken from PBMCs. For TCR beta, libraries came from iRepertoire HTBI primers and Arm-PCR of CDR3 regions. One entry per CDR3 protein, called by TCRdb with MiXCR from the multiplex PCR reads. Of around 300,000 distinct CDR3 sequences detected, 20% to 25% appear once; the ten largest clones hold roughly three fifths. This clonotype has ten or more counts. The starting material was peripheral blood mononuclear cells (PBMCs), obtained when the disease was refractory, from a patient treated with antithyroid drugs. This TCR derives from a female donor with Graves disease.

CDR3: CASSYGAVDRNTEAFF. DNA of the CDR3: TGTGCCAGCAGTTACGGAGCCGTCGACAGGAACACTGAAGCTTTCTTT. This chain links TRBV6-2 or TRBV6-3 with TRBJ1-1, with D possibly TRBD1 on 5 matching bases. Trimming took off 2 bases at V and 1 base at J, with 14 bases between the two ends. Germline assignment: CDR1 MNHEY and CDR2 SVGEGT. The CDR3 loop spans 16 amino acids.